One and the same sample provided the 6 T cell receptor beta chains below, sequenced in a study of T cell repertoires in cytomegalovirus infection. TCRdb passed the reads through MiXCR, listing each CDR3 protein once. Here the sample spans some 100,000 distinct CDR3 sequences, around a quarter being singletons. Sequencing was carried out using CD8+ T cells from PBMCs. Every receptor here comes from a human donor in good health (CMV status not recorded). Some clones in this sample may be carry-over from other donors' samples.

V gene TRBV7-6 combines with J gene TRBJ1-1; 9 bases are a match to TRBD1. With V trimmed by 4 bases and J by 0 bases, 3 bases remained unmatched. Germline V gene lookup returns CDR1 SGHVS and CDR2 FNYEAQ. This CDR3 comprises 15 residues. The DNA for the CDR3 is TGTGCCAGCAGCTCGAGGACAGGGGTGAACACTGAAGCTTTCTTT. It codes for CASSSRTGVNTEAFF.

This clonotype was counted only a few times. This chain connects TRBV6-5 to TRBJ2-2, with no clear D. CDR1 and CDR2 from the germline V gene are MNHEY and SVGAGI. V was shortened by 0 bases and J by 6 bases, with 8 bases between the two germline ends. This CDR3 contains 14 residues. In nucleotides, the CDR3 is TGTGCCAGCAGTTACTCGAGGTGGTCCGGGGAGCTGTTTTTT. Translation: CASSYSRWSGELFF.

The CDR3 protein is CASSKVINSYEQYF. In DNA form, the CDR3 reads TGTGCCAGCAGTAAGGTCATAAACTCCTACGAGCAGTACTTC. The V and J genes are TRBV28 and TRBJ2-7; D gene ambiguous. CDR1 is MDHEN and CDR2 is SYDVKM in the germline V gene. V lost 5 bases and J 0 bases, leaving 11 bases between the germline ends. This CDR3 has 14 residues.

In this sample, this clonotype turned up many times. The chain links TRBV7-2 to TRBJ2-2, with TRBD2 matching 8 bases. Germline V CDR1 and CDR2: SGHTA, FQGNSA. This CDR3 comprises 18 residues. The ends lost 0 bases at V and 1 base at J; junction bases unmatched: 7. The CDR3 is CASSLAFQAGENTGELFF. In DNA form, the CDR3 reads TGTGCCAGCAGCTTAGCCTTTCAAGCGGGAGAGAACACCGGGGAGCTGTTTTTT.

This clonotype has a count of ten or more. V gene TRBV7-2 combines with J gene TRBJ2-6, with D unresolved. V was cut by 2 bases and J by 0 bases, with 5 bases left in between. The CDR3 length is 15 residues. Germline assignment: CDR1 SGHTA and CDR2 FQGNSA. The CDR3 nucleotides read TGTGCCAGCAGCTTACACGACTCTGGGGCCAACGTCCTGACTTTC. Translating gives CASSLHDSGANVLTF.

This clonotype was detected ten times or more. The chain uses TRBV5-1 and TRBJ1-1; D unclear. The germline gives CDR1 SGHRS, CDR2 YFSETQ. This CDR3 has 13 residues. The V and J ends lost 2 bases and 1 base respectively, with 6 bases between them. In DNA form, the CDR3 reads TGCGCCAGCAGCTTTGGTGGGAACACTGAAGCTTTCTTT. It is translated as CASSFGGNTEAFF. Together with reference TRBV5-1 and TRBJ1-1, the CDR3 gives the full variable domain: KAGVTQTPRYLIKTRGQQVTLSCSPISGHRSVSWYQQTPGQGLQFLFEYFSETQRNKGNFPGRFSGRQFSNSRSEMNVSTLELGDSALYLCASSFGGNTEAFFGQGTRLTVV.